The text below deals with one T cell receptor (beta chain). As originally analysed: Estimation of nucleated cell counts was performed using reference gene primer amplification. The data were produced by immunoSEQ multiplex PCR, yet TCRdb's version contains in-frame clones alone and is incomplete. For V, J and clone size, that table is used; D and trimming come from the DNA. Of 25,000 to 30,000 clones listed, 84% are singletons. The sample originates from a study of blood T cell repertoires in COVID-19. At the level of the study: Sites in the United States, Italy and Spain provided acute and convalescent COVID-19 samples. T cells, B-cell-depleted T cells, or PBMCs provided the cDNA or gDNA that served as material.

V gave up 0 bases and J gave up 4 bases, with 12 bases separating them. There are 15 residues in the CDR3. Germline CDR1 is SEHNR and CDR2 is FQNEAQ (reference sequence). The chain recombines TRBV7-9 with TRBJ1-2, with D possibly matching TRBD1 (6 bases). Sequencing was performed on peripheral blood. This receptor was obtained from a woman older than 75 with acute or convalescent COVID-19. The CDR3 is CASSLAAGTSYGYTF. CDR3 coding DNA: TGTGCCAGCAGCTTAGCGGCAGGGACAAGCTATGGCTACACCTTC.